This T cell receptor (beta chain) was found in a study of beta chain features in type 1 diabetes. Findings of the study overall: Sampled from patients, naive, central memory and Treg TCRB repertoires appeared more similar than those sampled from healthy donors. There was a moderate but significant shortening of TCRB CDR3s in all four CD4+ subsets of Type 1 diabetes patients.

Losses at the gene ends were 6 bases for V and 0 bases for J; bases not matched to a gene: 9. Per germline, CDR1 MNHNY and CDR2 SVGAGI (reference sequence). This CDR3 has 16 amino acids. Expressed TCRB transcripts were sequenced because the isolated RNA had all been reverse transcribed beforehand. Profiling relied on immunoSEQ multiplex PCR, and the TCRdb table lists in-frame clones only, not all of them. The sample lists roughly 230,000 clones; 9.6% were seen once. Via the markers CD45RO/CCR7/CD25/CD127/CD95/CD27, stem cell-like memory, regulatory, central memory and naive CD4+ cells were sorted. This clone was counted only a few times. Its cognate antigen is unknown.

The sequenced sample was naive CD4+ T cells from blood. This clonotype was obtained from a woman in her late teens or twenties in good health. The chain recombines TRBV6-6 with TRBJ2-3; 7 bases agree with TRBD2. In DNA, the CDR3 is TGTGCCAGCAGACTAGCTAGCGGAGCTAGCACAGATACGCAGTATTTT. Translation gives CASRLASGASTDTQYF.